The entry below describes one TCR beta chain. This sample stems from a study of blood T cell repertoires in COVID-19. About the research overall: COVID-19 samples collected from the United States, Italy and Spain covered acute and convalescent phases.

CDR1 and CDR2 from the germline V gene are KGHDR and SFDVKD. The CDR3 spans 18 residues. The ends lost 4 bases at V and 2 bases at J; junction bases unmatched: 11. Only in-frame clones appear in the TCRdb table, and some are missing; sequencing was by immunoSEQ multiplex PCR. Here the sample spans more than 85,000 clones, about 91% being singletons. This clonotype originated in a man aged 18 to 35 with acute or convalescent COVID-19. The V and J genes are TRBV24-1 and TRBJ2-1, with 9 bases aligning to TRBD2. Sequences were obtained from peripheral blood. In DNA, the CDR3 is TGTGCCACCAGTGACCCCAACCAAGAGCGGGGGGCCTACAATGAGCAGTTCTTC. As protein: CATSDPNQERGAYNEQFF.